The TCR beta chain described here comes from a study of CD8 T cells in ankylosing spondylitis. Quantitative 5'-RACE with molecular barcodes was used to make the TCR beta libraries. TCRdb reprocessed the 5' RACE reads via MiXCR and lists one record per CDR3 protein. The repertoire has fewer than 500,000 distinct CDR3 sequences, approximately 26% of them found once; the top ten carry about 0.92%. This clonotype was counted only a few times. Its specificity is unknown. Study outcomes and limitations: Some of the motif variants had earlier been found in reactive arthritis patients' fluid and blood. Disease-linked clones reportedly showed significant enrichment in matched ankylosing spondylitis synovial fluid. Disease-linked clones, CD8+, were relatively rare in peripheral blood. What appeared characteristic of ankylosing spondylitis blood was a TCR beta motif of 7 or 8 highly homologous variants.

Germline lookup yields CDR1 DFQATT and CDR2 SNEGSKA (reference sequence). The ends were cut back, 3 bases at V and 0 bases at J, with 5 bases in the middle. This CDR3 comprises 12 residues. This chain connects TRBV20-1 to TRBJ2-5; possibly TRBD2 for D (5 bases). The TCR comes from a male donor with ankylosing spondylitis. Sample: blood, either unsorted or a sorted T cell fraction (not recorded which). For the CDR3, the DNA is TGCAGTGCTAGCGGGAACCAAGAGACCCAGTACTTC. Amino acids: CSASGNQETQYF.